This TCR beta chain was documented in a study of vaccination effects on CD4 cells after COVID-19. Whole-study findings and limits: Only a single clone (1 of 255 vaccine-induced clones in healthy vaccinees) cross-reacted with common cold coronaviruses. Convalescent patients in the study were few, and early post-infection timepoints were absent.

Repertoires were generated with immunoSEQ multiplex PCR, while TCRdb's copy carries only in-frame clones and drops some. Among around 59,000 clones listed, roughly 80% were seen once. V was shortened by 1 base and J by 4 bases, with 9 bases between the two germline ends. In germline, CDR1 is KGHSH, CDR2 LQKENI. The CDR3 consists of 14 residues. This clone was counted a single time. Its specificity is unknown. Within the ViraFEST assay, antigen-specific CD4+ T cells underwent expansion with viral peptide pools prior to sequencing. Cells that had been cultured for about 10 days were the source of isolated CD4+ T cells. Every participant took two doses of the BNT162b2 or mRNA-1273 vaccine. Each culture well received over 1.5 million PBMC. These cells were then cultured in IMDM with 9 to 10 IU/ml IL-2 and 9 to 10 ug/ml peptides.

The sequencing used CD4+ T cells from PBMCs cultured with HCoV-OC43 spike peptides, collected after COVID-19 vaccination. Subset noted: HCoV-OC43 spike overlapping peptide pool stimulation. The TCR originated in a human donor who received a COVID-19 vaccine. The chain is built from TRBV18 and TRBJ2-3; TRBD1 is a possible D gene (6 bases). CDR3 sequence (DNA): TGTGCCAGCTCACCACTCCGACAGGCAGATACGCAGTATTTT. Protein sequence: CASSPLRQADTQYF.